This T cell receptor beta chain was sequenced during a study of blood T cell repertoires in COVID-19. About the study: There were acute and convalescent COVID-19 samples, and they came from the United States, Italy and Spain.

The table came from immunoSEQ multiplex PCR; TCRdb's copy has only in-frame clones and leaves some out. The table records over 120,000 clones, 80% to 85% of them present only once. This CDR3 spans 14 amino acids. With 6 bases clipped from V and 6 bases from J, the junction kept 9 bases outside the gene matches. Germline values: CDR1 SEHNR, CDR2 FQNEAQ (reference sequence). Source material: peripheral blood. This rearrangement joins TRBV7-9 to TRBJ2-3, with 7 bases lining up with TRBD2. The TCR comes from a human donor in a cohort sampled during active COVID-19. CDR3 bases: TGTGCCAGCAGACCAGGGACTAAGAGGGATACGCAGTATTTT. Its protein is CASRPGTKRDTQYF.